These 6 T cell receptor beta chains came from one sample sequenced in a study of identical twins. Each CDR3 protein gets one entry after TCRdb re-called the 5' RACE reads with MiXCR. The table shows about 490,000 distinct CDR3 sequences, with 13% to 15% occurring only once. The same data also contributed to another study, on yellow fever vaccine responses in identical twins.

Source material: CD4+ T cells sorted from blood. The receptors here all came from a woman under 30 in good health.

This clonotype was seen more than once but under ten times. This chain uses TRBV29-1 with TRBJ2-1, with D unresolved. CDR3 length: 10 residues. The V end was cut by 4 bases, the J end by 12 bases, with 10 bases between. The V gene's germline CDR1 is SQVTM and CDR2 ANQGSEA. The CDR3 spells CSVVVVAQFF. The DNA of the CDR3 is TGCAGCGTTGTTGTGGTGGCGCAGTTCTTC.

This chain connects TRBV5-1 to TRBJ2-1, with 12 nucleotides matching TRBD2. The CDR3 contains 15 residues. V trimming: 4 bases; J trimming: 6 bases; junction bases outside the gene matches: 5. The germline gives CDR1 SGHRS, CDR2 YFSETQ. CDR3 protein: CASSPTSGSINEQFF. The CDR3 nucleotides are TGCGCCAGCAGCCCGACTAGCGGGAGTATCAATGAGCAGTTCTTC.

DNA for the CDR3: TGTGCCATCAGTGAGACCGGAGCCACCGGGGAGCTGTTTTTT. Translated, it gives CAISETGATGELFF. The chain joins TRBV10-3 to TRBJ2-2; D gene unclear. CDR1 and CDR2 (germline): ENHRY, SYGVKD. The CDR3 is 14 amino acids. V was clipped by 2 bases and J by 4 bases, with 8 bases between them.

The rearrangement joins TRBV20-1 to TRBJ2-7; D might be TRBD2 (6 bases). Germline V gene data show CDR1 as DFQATT and CDR2 as SNEGSKA (reference sequence). V lost 7 bases to trimming and J lost 0 bases, with 16 bases between them. The CDR3 covers 14 residues. The CDR3: CSVLAEYPSYEQYF. The CDR3 bases are TGCAGTGTTTTAGCGGAGTACCCCTCCTACGAGCAGTACTTC.

This clonotype was seen at least ten times. The chain joins TRBV10-1 to TRBJ2-1, with 11 bases identical to TRBD2. CDR1 is WNHNN, CDR2 SYGVQD, per germline (reference sequence). This CDR3 comprises 15 residues. V gave up 5 bases and J gave up 2 bases; unmatched junction bases: 2. The CDR3 protein is CASSYSGGAYNEQFF. The CDR3 nucleotides read TGCGCCAGCAGTTATAGCGGGGGGGCCTACAATGAGCAGTTCTTC.

The chain is built from TRBV12-3 or TRBV12-4 and TRBJ1-5; D might be TRBD1 (6 bases). The CDR3 totals 14 residues. V was cut by 6 bases and J by 7 bases, with 16 bases left in between. The DNA of the CDR3 is TGTGCCAGCAGCCAGACAGGATCAGGGCAGCCCCAGCATTTT. This encodes CASSQTGSGQPQHF.